This T cell receptor beta chain comes out of a study of OX40 agonist ivuxolimab in advanced cancers. Concerning this clone itself: Its antigen remains unidentified.

Notes on the study in general: Partial responders at 0.1-3.0 mg/kg had among the lowest clonal expansion. Average numbers of expanded clones were greater in CD8+ T cells than in CD4+.

Patients with a history of autoimmune disease or on systemic immunosuppression were excluded. The protocol was immunoSEQ multiplex PCR, while the TCRdb copy is restricted to in-frame clones and leaves out a portion. Here the sample spans approximately 90,000 clones, roughly nine tenths being singletons. CDR3 length: 16 amino acids. V was trimmed by 5 bases and J by 3 bases, leaving 16 bases between them. The germline gives CDR1 PRHDT, CDR2 FYEKMQ (reference sequence). The sequencing used CD4+ or CD8+ T cells sorted from blood, collected in a trial of the OX40 agonist ivuxolimab. The clonotype originates from an adult with an advanced solid tumor such as melanoma, head and neck, liver or kidney cancer. The chain joins TRBV13 to TRBJ2-2; D gene unclear. The CDR3 nucleotides read TGTGCCAGCAGCCAATACCGGGCCCTGGACACCGGGGAGCTGTTTTTT. Translating it yields CASSQYRALDTGELFF.